This T cell receptor beta chain was sequenced for a study of T cell repertoires in cytomegalovirus infection (dated by TCRdb to the late 2010s). As for the study more broadly: The HLA type of each donor mattered for the analysis, because public TCR beta signatures pointed to carriage of CMV infection along with the matching HLA type. Study-wide findings and limitations: In both this cohort and an independent approximately 400-donor cohort, the cumulative frequency of public TCR beta family members distinguished carriers of CMV infection plus the relevant HLA type. The ex vivo response was dominated by HLA-C-restricted CMV-specific TCR beta clonotypes, and the single most frequent clonotype in two of eight donors was supplied by these HLA-C-restricted clonotypes.

Ten or more counts support this clonotype. Its target antigen remains unknown. No base qualities exist here, and no much larger clone lies one base off it. Via the germline V gene, CDR1 is MDHEN and CDR2 SYDVKM. Measured from the cysteine to the phenylalanine, the CDR3 is 18 residues long. This entry keeps only the CDR3 DNA: 54 bases, framed from base 1. At the junction V is shortened by 6 bases and J by 6 bases; bases outside the gene matches: 13. Sequenced on an Illumina HiSeq 1500. TCRdb reworked the public reads: Q25 trimming with fastp, MiXCR clone assembly, productive beta chains retained. Every CDR3 protein is listed once, alongside the most common genes and DNA of its rows. This sample gives hundreds of thousands of distinct CDR3 sequences in total; around 11% of them show up just once. Jointly, the top ten make up about 10% of the sample.

Sample: PBMCs. The sequence joins TRBV28 to TRBJ2-2, and TRBD2 matches 13 of the central bases. This clonotype was sampled from a human donor in good health (CMV status not recorded). Some clones in this sample may be carry-over from other donors' samples. The CDR3 amino acid sequence is: CASRPWTSGSPRPGELFF. The nucleotide sequence reads TGTGCCAGCAGACCCTGGACTAGCGGGAGCCCGAGGCCCGGGGAGCTGTTTTTT.